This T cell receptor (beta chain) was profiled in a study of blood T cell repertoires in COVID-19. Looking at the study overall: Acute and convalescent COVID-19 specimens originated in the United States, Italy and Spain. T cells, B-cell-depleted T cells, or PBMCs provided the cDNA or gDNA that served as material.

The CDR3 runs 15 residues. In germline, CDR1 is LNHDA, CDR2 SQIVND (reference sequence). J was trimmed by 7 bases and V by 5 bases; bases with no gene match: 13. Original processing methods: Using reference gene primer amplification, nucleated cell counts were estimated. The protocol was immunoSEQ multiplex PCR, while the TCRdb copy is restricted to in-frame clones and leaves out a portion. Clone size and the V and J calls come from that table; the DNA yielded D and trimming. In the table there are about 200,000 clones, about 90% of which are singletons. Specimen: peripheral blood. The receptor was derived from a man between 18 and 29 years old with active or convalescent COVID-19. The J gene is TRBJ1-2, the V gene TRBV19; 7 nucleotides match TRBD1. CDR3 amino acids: CASSRDSLPVGGYTF. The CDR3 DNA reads TGTGCCAGTAGTCGGGACAGCCTCCCGGTGGGTGGCTACACCTTC.